What follows describes a single TCR beta chain. Its antigen is not identified. The sample comes from a study of T cell repertoires in cytomegalovirus infection. Whole-study results and caveats: Carriers of CMV plus the relevant HLA were identified by cumulative public TCR beta family frequency. CMV-specific HLA-C-restricted TCR beta clonotypes dominated the ex vivo response.

TCRdb used MiXCR to reprocess the reads, holding one entry per CDR3 protein. The sample has about 160,000 distinct CDR3 sequences; about 22% are singletons. Germline V gene sequence: CDR1 DFQATT, CDR2 SNEGSKA (reference sequence). The CDR3 spans 14 residues. The germline V and J ends were trimmed by 5 bases and 7 bases, with 18 bases remaining between them. The J gene is TRBJ2-1, the V gene TRBV20-1, with D maybe TRBD2 (5 bases). The sample was CD8+ T cells from cultured PBMCs, taken from culture after CMV antigen stimulation. This receptor was obtained from a human donor in good health (CMV status not recorded). Some clones in this sample may be carry-over from other donors' samples. The CDR3 DNA reads as TGCAGTGCTCCGAGCGGCATCTCCTGGAATGAGCAGTTCTTC. Amino acids: CSAPSGISWNEQFF.